The rows below give T cell receptor beta chains drawn from one sample of a study of regulatory T cells in long-lasting Graves disease. One entry per CDR3 protein results from TCRdb running MiXCR on the multiplex PCR reads. In the table there are hundreds of thousands of distinct CDR3 sequences, 15% to 19% of which are singletons. This material consisted of peripheral blood mononuclear cells (PBMCs), taken at new diagnosis, from a patient treated with antithyroid drugs. The receptors come from a female donor with Graves disease. The CDR3 runs from the conserved cysteine through the conserved F or W. A D gene is named only where the DNA matches it firmly. Clone size is shown for a subset of rows, as once, few, many or a class of expanded clone.

abundance,j_gene,d_gene,v_gene,CDR3aa,CDR3nt
.,TRBJ1-1,.,TRBV3-1,CASSQAQGKAEAFF,TGTGCCAGCAGCCAAGCCCAGGGGAAGGCTGAAGCTTTCTTT
.,TRBJ2-7,.,TRBV6-2/TRBV6-3,CASSYSRDRRSGEQYF,TGTGCCAGCAGTTACTCCCGGGATAGAAGGTCGGGCGAGCAGTACTTC
many,TRBJ1-1,.,TRBV28,CASSYQPVLRPEAFF,TGTGCCAGCAGTTATCAACCGGTATTGAGGCCTGAAGCTTTCTTT
.,TRBJ1-5,.,TRBV14,CASSQEVYTRTHQPQHF,TGTGCCAGCAGCCAAGAGGTCTACACTCGGACTCATCAGCCCCAGCATTTT
.,TRBJ2-3,.,TRBV6-1,CASNSGLADTQYF,TGTGCCAGCAATTCCGGGTTGGCAGATACGCAGTATTTT
.,TRBJ2-6,TRBD2,TRBV2,CASEVGRGAGANVLTF,TGTGCCAGCGAGGTAGGGCGGGGGGCCGGGGCCAACGTCCTGACTTTC
.,TRBJ2-1,TRBD2,TRBV20-1,CSAPPISGRREQFF,TGCAGTGCCCCCCCTATTAGCGGGAGGCGGGAGCAGTTCTTC
many,TRBJ1-1,.,TRBV20-1,CSARLTQNTEAFF,TGCAGTGCTAGACTTACACAGAACACTGAAGCTTTCTTT
many,TRBJ1-1,TRBD1,TRBV7-3,CASSARTGGRDTEAFF,TGTGCCAGCAGCGCGAGGACAGGGGGCCGTGACACTGAAGCTTTCTTT
many,TRBJ2-3,.,TRBV10-3,CAISRRGTPGTDTQYF,TGTGCCATCAGCCGCCGCGGGACTCCTGGCACAGATACGCAGTATTTT
many,TRBJ2-7,.,TRBV11-2,CASSESDGPDEQYF,TGTGCCAGCAGCGAGTCGGACGGCCCGGACGAGCAGTACTTC